This T cell receptor beta chain was found in a study of T-cell reconstitution after alpha-beta-depleted transplantation in children. TCRbeta library construction was performed incorporating unique molecular identifiers. TCRdb analysed the PCR reads with MiXCR anew, one entry per CDR3 protein. Of 600,000 to 700,000 distinct CDR3 sequences detected, around 16% appear once; the ten largest clones hold 1.1%. The V gene lost 4 bases and the J gene lost 0 bases, with 14 bases spanning the gap. The germline CDR1 and CDR2 sequences are SGHNT and YENEEA. The CDR3 contains 16 residues. The sequences come from PBMCs from the stem cell graft donor, collected from the stem cell graft. The receptor was isolated from a human donor who donated a stem cell graft to a child with acute myeloid leukemia. V usage is TRBV11-3 and J usage is TRBJ2-3; D gene uncertain. DNA of the CDR3: TGTGCCAGCAGCTCTCTGGACGGGTCTAGCACAGATACGCAGTATTTT. Translating gives CASSSLDGSSTDTQYF.